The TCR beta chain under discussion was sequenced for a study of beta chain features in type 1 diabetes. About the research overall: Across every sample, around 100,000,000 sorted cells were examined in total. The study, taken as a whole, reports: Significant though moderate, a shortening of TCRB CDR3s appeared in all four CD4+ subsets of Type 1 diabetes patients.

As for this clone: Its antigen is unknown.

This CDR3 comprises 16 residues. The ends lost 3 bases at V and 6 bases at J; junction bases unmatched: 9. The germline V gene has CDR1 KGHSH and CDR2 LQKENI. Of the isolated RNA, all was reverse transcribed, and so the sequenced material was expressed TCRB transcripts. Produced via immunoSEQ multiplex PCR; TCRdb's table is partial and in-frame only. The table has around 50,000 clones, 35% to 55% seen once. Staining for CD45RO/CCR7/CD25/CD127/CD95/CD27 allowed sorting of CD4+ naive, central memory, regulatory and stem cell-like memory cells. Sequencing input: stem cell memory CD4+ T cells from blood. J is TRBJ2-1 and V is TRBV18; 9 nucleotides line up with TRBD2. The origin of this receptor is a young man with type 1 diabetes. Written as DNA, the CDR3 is TGTGCCAGCTCACCCAATCTAGCGGGATTCTCCAATGAGCAGTTCTTC. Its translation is CASSPNLAGFSNEQFF.